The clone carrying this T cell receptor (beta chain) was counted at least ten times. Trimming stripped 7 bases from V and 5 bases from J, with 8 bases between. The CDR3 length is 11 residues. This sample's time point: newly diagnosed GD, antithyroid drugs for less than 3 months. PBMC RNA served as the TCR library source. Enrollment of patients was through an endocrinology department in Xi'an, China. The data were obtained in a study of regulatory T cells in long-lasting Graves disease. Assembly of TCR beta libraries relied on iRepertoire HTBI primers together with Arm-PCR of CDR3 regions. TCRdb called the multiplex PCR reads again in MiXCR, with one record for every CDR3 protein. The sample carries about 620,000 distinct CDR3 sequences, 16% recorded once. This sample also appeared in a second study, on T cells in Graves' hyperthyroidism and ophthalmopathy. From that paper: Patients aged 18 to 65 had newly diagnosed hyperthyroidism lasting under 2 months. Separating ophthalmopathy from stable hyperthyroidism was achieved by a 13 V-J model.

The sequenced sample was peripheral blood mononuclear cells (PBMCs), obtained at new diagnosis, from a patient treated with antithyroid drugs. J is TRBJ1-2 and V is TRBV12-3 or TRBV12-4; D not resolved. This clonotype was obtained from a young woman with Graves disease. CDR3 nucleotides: TGTGCCAGCACCGACACGTATGGCTACACCTTC. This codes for CASTDTYGYTF.